This T cell receptor beta chain was sequenced for a study of CD8 T cells in Susac syndrome. About 0.45 to 1 ug RNA was reverse transcribed with random hexamers. Amplification of TCR beta CDR3 by immunoSEQ multiplex PCR spanned 54 Vbeta and 13 Jbeta. TCRdb ran MiXCR on the immunoSEQ multiplex PCR reads and lists one entry per CDR3 protein. There are over 130,000 distinct CDR3 sequences in the sample; roughly 96% occur only once, and over 0.1% lies in the top ten. Findings of the study overall: The authors acknowledged that their TCR sequencing and HLA analysis involved a relatively small number of individuals.

CD8+ and CD4+ blood T cells underwent TCR beta sequencing. The CD8+ and CD4+ T cells were negatively isolated, with the TEMRA cells enriched by FACS. Notes on this clonotype: Its antigen is currently unknown.

Germline V gene lookup returns CDR1 MDHEN and CDR2 SYDVKM. With 4 bases removed from V and 3 bases from J, the gap between germline ends came to 13 bases. This CDR3 has 14 amino acids. The chain recombines TRBV28 with TRBJ2-7; D ambiguous. Sequences were obtained from CD4+ T cells from PBMCs. The origin of this receptor is a human donor with multiple sclerosis. The DNA for the CDR3 is TGTGCCAGCAGTTCGGGCACAAGGGACTACGAGCAGTACTTC. Amino acids: CASSSGTRDYEQYF.